This T cell receptor (beta chain) is drawn from a study of T-cell memory formation after mild COVID-19. At the level of the study: Largely, the TCR clusters proved donor specific. Study observations and caveats: Some SARS-CoV-2-responding clones were already detected in memory before infection.

This clonotype appeared a few times. The antigen is undetermined. MiXCR was run by TCRdb on the 5' RACE reads, yielding one entry per CDR3 protein. The profile shows just under 150,000 distinct CDR3 sequences, about a fifth of them singletons. The TCR sequence derives from an adult woman who had mild COVID-19 (a few samples of this study predate the infection). Cell type and time point are not known. Sequencing used PBMCs or a T cell subset sorted from them (not recorded which).

CDR3 nucleotides: TGTGCCAGTAGTACGGAGCGGGTGCTCTACAATGAGCAGTTCTTC. As protein: CASSTERVLYNEQFF. V is TRBV19 and J is TRBJ2-1; D possibly corresponds to TRBD2 (6 bases). Germline V gene lookup returns CDR1 LNHDA and CDR2 SQIVND (reference sequence). Trimming stripped 4 bases from V and 3 bases from J, with 13 bases between. CDR3 size: 15 residues.